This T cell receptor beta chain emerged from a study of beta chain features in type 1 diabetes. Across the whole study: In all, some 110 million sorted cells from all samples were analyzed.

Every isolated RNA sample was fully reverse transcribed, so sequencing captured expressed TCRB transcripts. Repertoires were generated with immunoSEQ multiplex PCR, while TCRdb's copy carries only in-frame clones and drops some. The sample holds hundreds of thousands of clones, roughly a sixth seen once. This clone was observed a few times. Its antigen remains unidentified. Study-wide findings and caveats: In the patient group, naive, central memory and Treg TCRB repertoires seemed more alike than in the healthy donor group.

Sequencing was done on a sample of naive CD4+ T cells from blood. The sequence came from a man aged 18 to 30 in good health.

CDR3 sequence (DNA): TGTGTGGACAGGGAGGGTGACTACTATGGCTACACCTTC. The encoded protein is CVDREGDYYGYTF. The chain links TRBV2 to TRBJ1-2; 8 bases are shared with TRBD1. This CDR3 comprises 13 residues. Germline V gene data show CDR1 as SNHLY and CDR2 as FYNNEI. The variable domain in full, completed from reference TRBV2 and TRBJ1-2, reads EPEVTQTPSHQVTQMGQEVILRCVPISNHLYFYWYRQILGQKVEFLVSFYNNEISEKSEIFDDQFSVERPDGSNFTLKIRSTKLEDSAMYFCVDREGDYYGYTFGSGTRLTVV.